Following are 22 T cell receptor beta chains from one sample sequenced in a study of blood T cell repertoires in COVID-19. TCRdb's table, derived via immunoSEQ multiplex PCR, lists solely in-frame clones and lacks some. The data show about 310,000 clones, roughly 85% seen once. The material sequenced was PBMCs or T cells enriched from blood (not recorded which). Every receptor here comes from a woman aged 25 to 45 who had been exposed to COVID-19.

The genes are TRBV2 and TRBJ2-7, with 7 bases fitting TRBD1. There are 14 residues in the CDR3. J was trimmed by 2 bases and V by 3 bases; bases with no gene match: 4. CDR1 and CDR2 (germline): SNHLY, FYNNEI. The CDR3 reads CASSEETGAYEQYF. As DNA, the CDR3 is TGTGCCAGCAGTGAGGAAACAGGGGCCTACGAGCAGTACTTC.

There are a few counts of this clone. Here the CDR3 reads CAVRGLFGTSGRAVGELFF. CDR3 nucleotide sequence: TGCGCCGTCAGGGGACTTTTCGGGACTAGCGGGAGGGCCGTCGGGGAGCTGTTTTTT. J is TRBJ2-2 and V is TRBV5-1; 16 positions agree with TRBD2. Germline CDR1 SGHRS, CDR2 YFSETQ. With V trimmed by 10 bases and J by 7 bases, 19 bases remained unmatched. There are 19 residues in the CDR3. Supplemented by reference TRBV5-1 and TRBJ2-2, the full variable domain reads KAGVTQTPRYLIKTRGQQVTLSCSPISGHRSVSWYQQTPGQGLQFLFEYFSETQRNKGNFPGRFSGRQFSNSRSEMNVSTLELGDSALYLCAVRGLFGTSGRAVGELFFGEGSRLTVL.

The genes are TRBV9 and TRBJ1-2, with a tentative D call TRBD1 (5 bases). The CDR3 is 15 residues long. V lost 0 bases, J lost 2 bases, and 11 bases lay in between. In germline, CDR1 is SGDLS, CDR2 YYNGEE. The CDR3, as DNA: TGTGCCAGCAGCGTAGAAGTGTCAGGGAACTATGGCTACACCTTC. Translation: CASSVEVSGNYGYTF. Complete variable domain (other parts from reference TRBV9 and TRBJ1-2): DSGVTQTPKHLITATGQRVTLRCSPRSGDLSVYWYQQSLDQGLQFLIQYYNGEERAKGNILERFSAQQFPDLHSELNLSSLELGDSALYFCASSVEVSGNYGYTFGSGTRLTVV.

The rearrangement joins TRBV10-3 to TRBJ1-2; no clear D. Trimming removed 4 bases at V and 1 base at J, with 13 bases between. CDR3 length equals 15 residues. The germline V gene has CDR1 ENHRY and CDR2 SYGVKD. DNA for the CDR3: TGTGCCATCAGTGGGTCCGGTCGGAGTAACTATGGCTACACCTTC. Residues: CAISGSGRSNYGYTF.

CDR3 sequence (DNA): TGTGCCAGCAGCGCCATTCCGGGACAGGGATCTTTAGGCTACACCTTC. Protein: CASSAIPGQGSLGYTF. V and J are TRBV9 and TRBJ1-2, with TRBD1 matching over 9 bases. Germline lookup yields CDR1 SGDLS and CDR2 YYNGEE. V was clipped by 3 bases and J by 8 bases; unmatched bases: 14. This CDR3 has 16 amino acids.

The V call is TRBV18, the J call TRBJ1-1; D is possibly TRBD1 (5 bases). Germline lookup yields CDR1 KGHSH and CDR2 LQKENI. V lost 5 bases and J lost 11, with 15 bases in between. The CDR3 has 12 amino acids. Here the CDR3 reads CASSGAGQEAFF. Written as DNA, the CDR3 is TGTGCCAGCTCAGGGGCAGGGCAGGAGGCTTTCTTT.

This rearrangement joins TRBV25-1 to TRBJ1-1; D may be TRBD1 (5 bases). V gave up 7 bases and J gave up 0 bases, with 9 bases separating them. The CDR3 runs to 13 residues. Per germline, CDR1 MGHDK and CDR2 SYGVNS. The CDR3 bases are TGTGCCAGCATTGACAGATTGAACACTGAAGCTTTCTTT. This encodes CASIDRLNTEAFF.

This rearrangement joins TRBV30 to TRBJ2-3; no clear D gene. CDR1 and CDR2 from the germline V gene are GTSNPN and SVGIG (reference sequence). Deletions cut 2 bases from V and 0 bases from J, with 9 bases between. The CDR3 loop spans 14 amino acids. The DNA of the CDR3 is TGTGCCTGGAGTCGTTTGGAGAGCACAGATACGCAGTATTTT. Protein product: CAWSRLESTDTQYF. Full variable domain (remainder filled in from reference TRBV30 and TRBJ2-3): SQTIHQWPATLVQPVGSPLSLECTVEGTSNPNLYWYRQAAGRGLQLLFYSVGIGQISSEVPQNLSASRPQDRQFILSSKKLLLSDSGFYLCAWSRLESTDTQYFGPGTRLTVL.

The V call is TRBV5-8, the J call TRBJ1-1, with 7 bases identical to TRBD1. The length of the CDR3 is 14 residues. In germline, CDR1 is SGHTS, CDR2 YDEGEE. The J segment lost 1 base and the V segment lost 3 bases, leaving 3 bases of the junction unmatched. The chain's CDR3 is CASSSGQWNTEAFF. Written as DNA, the CDR3 is TGTGCCAGCAGCTCGGGACAGTGGAACACTGAAGCTTTCTTT. The full variable domain, with the rest looked up from reference TRBV5-8 and TRBJ1-1, is EAGVTQSPTHLIKTRGQQATLRCSPISGHTSVYWYQQALGLGLQFLLWYDEGEERNRGNFPPRFSGRQFPNYSSELNVNALELEDSALYLCASSSGQWNTEAFFGQGTRLTVV.

V is TRBV29-1 and J is TRBJ1-1, with 7 bases fitting TRBD1. V trimming: 7 bases; J trimming: 3 bases; junction bases outside the gene matches: 8. The CDR3 has 13 amino acids. CDR1 is SQVTM, CDR2 ANQGSEA, per germline. DNA of the CDR3: TGCAGCGGCCGACAGGGTACGGACACTGAAGCTTTCTTT. Its protein product is CSGRQGTDTEAFF.

The rearrangement joins TRBV5-4 to TRBJ2-3; 8 bases align to TRBD2. With 0 bases clipped from V and 3 bases from J, the junction kept 15 bases outside the gene matches. This CDR3 comprises 19 residues. Germline V CDR1 and CDR2: SGHNT, YYREEE (reference sequence). The CDR3 loop reads CASSLGPLAGGLGTDTQYF. Written as DNA, the CDR3 is TGTGCCAGCAGCTTGGGACCTCTTGCGGGGGGACTAGGGACAGATACGCAGTATTTT. Full variable domain (outside the CDR3, taken from reference TRBV5-4 and TRBJ2-3): ETGVTQSPTHLIKTRGQQVTLRCSSQSGHNTVSWYQQALGQGPQFIFQYYREEENGRGNFPPRFSGLQFPNYSSELNVNALELDDSALYLCASSLGPLAGGLGTDTQYFGPGTRLTVL.

This clone was detected only once. The chain combines TRBV28 with TRBJ1-5; D unresolved. Germline CDR1 reads MDHEN; CDR2 reads SYDVKM. The length of the CDR3 is 14 residues. V was pared by 6 bases and J by 4 bases, with 13 bases between. CDR3 loop: CASRMRALNQPQHF. CDR3 coding DNA: TGTGCCAGCAGAATGAGGGCCTTAAATCAGCCCCAGCATTTT.

The chain joins TRBV13 to TRBJ1-2, with D hard to call. Germline CDR1 and CDR2: PRHDT and FYEKMQ (reference sequence). V lost 2 bases and J lost 6, with 19 bases in between. The CDR3 contains 16 residues. CDR3 nucleotides: TGTGCCAGCAGCTTATTAGTCTCGACCGGAGTAGATGGCTACACCTTC. It is translated as CASSLLVSTGVDGYTF.

The J gene is TRBJ2-1, the V gene TRBV14; 8 bases map to TRBD1. The CDR3 sequence is 15 residues long. CDR1 is SGHDN, CDR2 FVKESK, per germline. V gave up 3 bases and J gave up 10 bases; unmatched junction bases: 11. The CDR3 DNA reads TGTGCCAGCAGCCACGACAGGGGCCCATATTTCGAGCAGTTCTTC. This encodes CASSHDRGPYFEQFF.

This chain uses TRBV10-3 with TRBJ2-7; D is perhaps TRBD1 (6 bases). The length of the CDR3 is 14 residues. Trimming cost V 3 bases and J 0 bases, with 9 bases left between them. CDR1 is ENHRY and CDR2 is SYGVKD in the germline V gene. The CDR3 protein is CAISDPDSSYEQYF. The CDR3 coding sequence is TGTGCCATCAGTGACCCGGACAGCTCCTACGAGCAGTACTTC.

The chain carries TRBV2 and TRBJ2-1, with TRBD2 identical over 12 bases. This CDR3 has 16 residues. The V and J ends lost 0 bases and 6 bases, in that order; junction bases with no gene match: 3. Germline-derived CDR1 and CDR2 are SNHLY and FYNNEI. CDR3 in amino acids: CASSEARGLAGNEQFF. In nucleotides, the CDR3 is TGTGCCAGCAGTGAAGCTCGGGGACTAGCGGGCAATGAGCAGTTCTTC.

The table lists this clone with a count of one. The J gene is TRBJ1-5, the V gene TRBV27; unclear D gene. V lost 6 bases, J lost 2 bases, and 11 bases lay in between. Germline values: CDR1 MNHEY, CDR2 SMNVEV (reference sequence). The CDR3 spans 14 residues. CDR3 sequence (DNA): TGTGCCAGCAGCTCCCACAAAGGCAATCAGCCCCAGCATTTT. Protein sequence: CASSSHKGNQPQHF.

A few counts support this clone. The rearrangement links TRBV19 to TRBJ1-1; D is possibly TRBD1 (5 bases). The V and J ends lost 3 bases and 5 bases respectively, with 13 bases between them. Germline V gene lookup returns CDR1 LNHDA and CDR2 SQIVND (reference sequence). The CDR3 sequence is 14 residues long. For the CDR3, the DNA is TGTGCCAGTAGTATTGAGCCTGGGGGGACTGAAGCTTTCTTT. This codes for CASSIEPGGTEAFF.

This chain uses TRBV30 with TRBJ1-2; 7 nucleotides align to TRBD1. The germline V gene encodes CDR1 GTSNPN and CDR2 SVGIG (reference sequence). The length of the CDR3 is 12 residues. J lost 4 bases, V lost 4 bases, and 3 bases had no gene match. The DNA of the CDR3 is TGTGCCTGGAAGGGACAGAGCTATGGCTACACCTTC. This encodes CAWKGQSYGYTF. Based on the CDR3 plus reference TRBV30 and TRBJ1-2, the full variable domain is SQTIHQWPATLVQPVGSPLSLECTVEGTSNPNLYWYRQAAGRGLQLLFYSVGIGQISSEVPQNLSASRPQDRQFILSSKKLLLSDSGFYLCAWKGQSYGYTFGSGTRLTVV.

V is TRBV18 and J is TRBJ2-3, with a weak D call TRBD2 (6 bases). Germline loops: CDR1 KGHSH, CDR2 LQKENI. V lost 5 bases and J lost 4, with 13 bases in between. CDR3 length equals 14 residues. The CDR3 coding sequence is TGTGCCAGCTCATACGGGGGAGCATCAGATACGCAGTATTTT. Its protein is CASSYGGASDTQYF.

V is TRBV2 and J is TRBJ1-6; tentatively, D is TRBD1 (5 bases). Per germline, CDR1 SNHLY and CDR2 FYNNEI. The V gene lost 1 base and the J gene lost 7 bases, with 14 bases spanning the gap. The CDR3 length is 16 residues. The CDR3 is CASSEEKGLFNSPLHF. In DNA, the CDR3 is TGTGCCAGCAGTGAAGAGAAGGGACTTTTCAATTCACCCCTCCACTTT.

This chain uses TRBV15 with TRBJ2-3; D possibly corresponds to TRBD2 (5 bases). Per the germline V gene, CDR1 is LNHNV and CDR2 is YYDKDF (reference sequence). Trimming cost V 4 bases and J 8 bases, with 13 bases left between them. The CDR3 totals 13 residues. The CDR3 is CATSIEGTPTQYF. CDR3 DNA sequence: TGTGCCACCAGCATCGAGGGCACTCCTACGCAGTATTTT.